Below, 25 T cell receptor beta chains from the same sample are listed, as sequenced in a study of blood T cells in healthy people across ages. With a J-beta primer mix and a sample-barcoded 5' primer, a second PCR ran about 6 to 11 cycles. Each CDR3 protein is one row after TCRdb ran MiXCR on the 5' RACE reads. The sample contains approximately 1.5 million distinct CDR3 sequences, 34% of which appear only once. The sequenced sample consisted of blood. The receptor set was obtained from a woman aged 25 to 39 in good health.

The rearrangement uses TRBV12-3 or TRBV12-4 and TRBJ2-3; no clear D. Trimming pared 5 bases from V and 6 bases from J, leaving 12 bases between. The CDR3 runs 13 residues. CDR3 nucleotides: TGTGCCAGCAGTCCCAAGCTGATCGATACGCAGTATTTT. Translated, it gives CASSPKLIDTQYF.

This clonotype was seen more than once but under ten times. The V gene is TRBV12-3 or TRBV12-4, the J gene TRBJ1-5; a weak D match, TRBD1 (5 bases). CDR3 length: 16 residues. The V end was cut by 5 bases, the J end by 3 bases, with 17 bases between. CDR3 sequence: CASSPPPGRLNQPQHF. The CDR3 nucleotides read TGTGCCAGCAGTCCCCCCCCGGGACGGCTCAATCAGCCCCAGCATTTT.

With respect to this clonotype: The germline gene is not matched at one end of the junction; a read error may be the cause. The CDR3 spells CASSEKGLGNNEQFF. Written as DNA, the CDR3 is TGCGCCAGTAGTGAGAAGGGATTAGGGAACAATGAGCAGTTCTTC. This rearrangement joins TRBV10-1 to TRBJ2-1; no firm D call. This CDR3 is 15 amino acids long. CDR1 WNHNN and CDR2 SYGVQD come from the germline V gene (reference sequence).

The V call is TRBV5-1, the J call TRBJ1-3; D is unclear. Between the trimmed V and J ends, which lost 1 base and 3 bases, there was a span of 14 bases. Germline V gives CDR1 SGHRS, CDR2 YFSETQ. The CDR3 contains 16 residues. In DNA, the CDR3 is TGCGCCAGCAGCTTGCGAGGGAACGAATTTGGAAACACCATATATTTT. Residues: CASSLRGNEFGNTIYF.

This clonotype was seen a few times. J is TRBJ2-5 and V is TRBV20-1; D uncertain. From germline, CDR1 is DFQATT and CDR2 SNEGSKA (reference sequence). CDR3 length equals 11 residues. Trimming removed 3 bases at V and 5 bases at J, with 7 bases between. Here the CDR3 DNA reads TGCAGTGCTAGGCTGTCTGAGACCCAGTACTTC. Protein sequence: CSARLSETQYF.

A note on this clonotype: Since the CDR3 does not end with the conserved phenylalanine or tryptophan, this likely comes from a read error. The chain links TRBV29-1 to TRBJ2-5; tentatively, D is TRBD2 (6 bases). Germline CDR1 and CDR2: SQVTM and ANQGSEA. The CDR3 is 15 residues long. V lost 2 bases and J 9 bases, leaving 22 bases between the germline ends. As DNA, the CDR3 is TGCAGCGTTGAAATTGTAGCGGCTGGGGCCGGGTCCCAGTACGTC. Its translation is CSVEIVAAGAGSQYV.

This clonotype was detected only a few times. The chain joins TRBV29-1 to TRBJ1-1, with D unresolved. V was cut by 2 bases and J by 0 bases, with 7 bases left in between. CDR1 and CDR2 (germline): SQVTM, ANQGSEA. There are 13 residues in the CDR3. CDR3 nucleotides: TGCAGCGTTGAACTGGGTTTGAACACTGAAGCTTTCTTT. It is translated as CSVELGLNTEAFF.

The V call is TRBV11-2, the J call TRBJ2-7, with 9 positions matching TRBD1. Trimming took 5 bases from V and 4 from J; bases not matched to a gene: 12. The CDR3 loop spans 16 amino acids. The germline CDR1 and CDR2 sequences are SGHAT and FQNNGV. The CDR3 here is CASSPEGQGFWYEQYF. The CDR3 DNA is TGTGCCAGCAGCCCGGAGGGACAGGGTTTCTGGTACGAGCAGTACTTC. The variable domain in full, completed from reference TRBV11-2 and TRBJ2-7, reads EAGVAQSPRYKIIEKRQSVAFWCNPISGHATLYWYQQILGQGPKLLIQFQNNGVVDDSQLPKDRFSAERLKGVDSTLKIQPAKLEDSAVYLCASSPEGQGFWYEQYFGPGTRLTVT.

The rearrangement joins TRBV5-6 to TRBJ1-2, with D possibly being TRBD1 (5 bases). V was shortened by 0 bases and J by 7 bases, with 10 bases between the two germline ends. The CDR3 is 13 residues long. Germline values: CDR1 SGHDT, CDR2 YYEEEE. CDR3 sequence: CASSLGRDRGYTF. The CDR3 nucleotides read TGTGCCAGCAGCTTGGGCAGGGATCGTGGCTACACCTTC.

The CDR3 protein is CASSTSARQGNEKLFF. Written as DNA, the CDR3 is TGTGCCAGCAGCACCTCCGCCCGGCAGGGAAATGAAAAACTGTTTTTT. The rearrangement links TRBV9 to TRBJ1-4, with a tentative D call TRBD1 (5 bases). The CDR3 is 16 residues long. CDR1 and CDR2 from the germline V gene are SGDLS and YYNGEE. The V end was cut by 4 bases, the J end by 5 bases, with 18 bases between.

This clonotype was recorded a few times. The chain uses TRBV2 and TRBJ1-4; D is undetermined. The CDR3 covers 11 residues. The germline CDR1 and CDR2 sequences are SNHLY and FYNNEI. The germline V and J ends were trimmed by 8 bases and 6 bases, with 7 bases remaining between them. The CDR3 sequence is CASREDEKLFF. CDR3 bases: TGTGCCAGCCGGGAGGATGAAAAACTGTTTTTT.

Only a few counts were recorded for this clonotype. The V and J genes are TRBV7-2 and TRBJ1-1; D is unclear. The CDR3 is 15 amino acids. Trimming removed 1 base at V and 1 base at J, with 10 bases between. Germline-derived CDR1 and CDR2 are SGHTA and FQGNSA. The CDR3 spells CASSLESGRNTEAFF. The CDR3 nucleotides read TGTGCCAGCAGCTTAGAATCGGGGAGGAACACTGAAGCTTTCTTT. Full variable domain (remainder filled in from reference TRBV7-2 and TRBJ1-1): GAGVSQSPSNKVTEKGKDVELRCDPISGHTALYWYRQSLGQGLEFLIYFQGNSAPDKSGLPSDRFSAERTGGSVSTLTIQRTQQEDSAVYLCASSLESGRNTEAFFGQGTRLTVV.

This clonotype was seen a single time. The chain has TRBV12-3 or TRBV12-4 and TRBJ1-1, with a possible D match to TRBD1 (5 bases). The length of the CDR3 is 16 residues. V dropped 5 bases and J dropped 0 bases, with 16 bases sitting between them. The CDR3 spells CASSPQGGGVNTEAFF. In DNA, the CDR3 is TGTGCCAGCAGTCCGCAGGGTGGAGGTGTGAACACTGAAGCTTTCTTT.

The rearrangement uses TRBV5-4 and TRBJ2-2, with 12 bases fitting TRBD2. Looked up from germline, CDR1 is SGHNT and CDR2 is YYREEE (reference sequence). The CDR3 covers 16 residues. V trimming: 4 bases; J trimming: 7 bases; junction bases outside the gene matches: 8. CDR3 region: CASSLRASGRGGELFF. The CDR3 bases are TGTGCCAGCAGCCTGCGGGCTAGCGGGAGGGGCGGGGAGCTGTTTTTT.

This clonotype has just a few counts. This rearrangement joins TRBV27 to TRBJ1-5; 12 nucleotides match TRBD1. Germline V gene lookup returns CDR1 MNHEY and CDR2 SMNVEV (reference sequence). The CDR3 has 16 residues. The junction had 9 bases not matched to a gene; V was cut back by 5 bases and J by 7 bases. CDR3 amino acids: CASSPRDRGRGQPQHF. CDR3 DNA sequence: TGTGCCAGCAGTCCCCGGGACAGGGGGCGAGGGCAGCCCCAGCATTTT.

This clonotype came up a few times. The chain is built from TRBV6-2 or TRBV6-3 and TRBJ1-1, with D uncertain. This CDR3 comprises 13 residues. Germline V lookup: CDR1 MNHEY, CDR2 SVGEGT. V dropped 2 bases and J dropped 1 base, with 5 bases sitting between them. CDR3 nucleotide sequence: TGTGCCAGCAGTTACGAAAGGAACACTGAAGCTTTCTTT. Protein: CASSYERNTEAFF.

This chain joins TRBV7-9 and TRBJ1-2; no firm D call. This CDR3 is 13 amino acids long. The V gene's germline CDR1 is SEHNR and CDR2 FQNEAQ (reference sequence). V lost 1 base and J lost 8, with 11 bases in between. Here the CDR3 reads CASSLERPGGYTF. As DNA, the CDR3 is TGTGCCAGCAGCTTAGAGAGGCCTGGGGGCTACACCTTC. Complete variable domain (other parts from reference TRBV7-9 and TRBJ1-2): DTGVSQNPRHKITKRGQNVTFRCDPISEHNRLYWYRQTLGQGPEFLTYFQNEAQLEKSRLLSDRFSAERPKGSFSTLEIQRTEQGDSAMYLCASSLERPGGYTFGSGTRLTVV.

This clonotype was found a few times. The chain uses TRBV29-1 and TRBJ1-1; D uncertain. The CDR3 extends over 16 amino acids. The germline V gene has CDR1 SQVTM and CDR2 ANQGSEA. V dropped 0 bases and J dropped 1 base, with 15 bases sitting between them. CDR3 region: CSVEEGVELSNTEAFF. CDR3 in DNA: TGCAGCGTTGAAGAAGGAGTGGAGCTCTCGAACACTGAAGCTTTCTTT.

This clonotype was observed at least ten times. The chain is built from TRBV18 and TRBJ2-1; D call uncertain. The CDR3 covers 12 residues. Germline V lookup: CDR1 KGHSH, CDR2 LQKENI. Trimming took off 1 base at V and 8 bases at J, with 6 bases between the two ends. CDR3 bases: TGTGCCAGCTCACCACAGGGTTATGAGCAGTTCTTC. It yields the protein CASSPQGYEQFF.

The chain recombines TRBV4-1 with TRBJ1-1; 8 bases fit TRBD1. This CDR3 region has 15 residues. The V gene end was trimmed by 5 bases and the J gene end by 8 bases; junction bases not matched to a gene: 13. The germline CDR1 and CDR2 sequences are MGHRA and YSYEKL. Here the CDR3 DNA reads TGCGCCAGCAGCTCCCCCCCGCAGGGGGCGACAGAAGCTTTCTTT. It codes for CASSSPPQGATEAFF.

This clonotype was observed once. One end of the junction does not line up with germline, which may come from a read error. The chain is built from TRBV24-1 and TRBJ1-2; D is uncertain. CDR1 is KGHDR and CDR2 is SFDVKD in the germline V gene. The CDR3 is 15 residues long. CDR3 loop: CATSEEGWDRSGYTF. As DNA, the CDR3 is TGTGCTACCAGTGAAGAAGGATGGGATCGTAGTGGCTACACCTTC.

This clonotype was counted only a few times. The chain employs TRBV4-1 and TRBJ2-3; D gene ambiguous. Germline CDR1 MGHRA, CDR2 YSYEKL. V was pared by 1 base and J by 0 bases, with 14 bases between. The length of the CDR3 is 17 residues. CDR3 in amino acids: CASSQGFGSSSTDTQYF. The CDR3 nucleotides read TGCGCCAGCAGCCAAGGATTCGGCAGCTCTAGCACAGATACGCAGTATTTT.

This clonotype occurred a few times. The chain uses TRBV4-2 and TRBJ2-3; 12 bases align to TRBD2. In germline, CDR1 is LGHNA, CDR2 YNFKEQ. This CDR3 is 18 amino acids long. J was trimmed by 0 bases and V by 0 bases; bases with no gene match: 4. CDR3 protein: CASSQELAGGASTDTQYF. The CDR3 bases are TGTGCCAGCAGCCAAGAACTAGCGGGAGGTGCTAGCACAGATACGCAGTATTTT.

This clonotype showed up just a few times. The chain joins TRBV29-1 to TRBJ1-2; perhaps TRBD1 as D (5 bases). V was clipped by 7 bases and J by 3 bases, with 15 bases between them. The CDR3 loop spans 13 amino acids. CDR1 SQVTM and CDR2 ANQGSEA come from the germline V gene. In nucleotides, the CDR3 is TGCAGCGGTGAGGGACCGGGCGACTATGGCTACACCTTC. Translated, it gives CSGEGPGDYGYTF.

For the CDR3, the DNA is TGTGCCAGCTTGCTTGGGAACCACTACGAGCAGTACTTC. It translates to CASLLGNHYEQYF. The chain joins TRBV6-1 to TRBJ2-7; D gene unclear. V gave up 8 bases and J gave up 3 bases, with 14 bases separating them. There are 13 residues in the CDR3. From germline, CDR1 is MNHNS and CDR2 SASEGT.